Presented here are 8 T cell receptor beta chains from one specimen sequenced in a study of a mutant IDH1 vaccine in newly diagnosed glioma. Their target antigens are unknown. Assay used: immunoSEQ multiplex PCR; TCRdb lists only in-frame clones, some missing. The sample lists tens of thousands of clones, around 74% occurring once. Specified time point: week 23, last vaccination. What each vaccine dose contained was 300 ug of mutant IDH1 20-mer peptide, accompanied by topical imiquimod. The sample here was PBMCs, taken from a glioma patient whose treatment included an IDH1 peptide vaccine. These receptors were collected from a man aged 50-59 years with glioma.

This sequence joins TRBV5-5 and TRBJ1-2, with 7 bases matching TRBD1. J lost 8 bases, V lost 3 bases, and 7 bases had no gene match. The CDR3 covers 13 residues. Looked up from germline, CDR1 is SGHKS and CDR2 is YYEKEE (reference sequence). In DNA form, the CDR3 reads TGTGCCAGCAGCTCCAGCTTAGGGGGCGGCTACACCTTC. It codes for CASSSSLGGGYTF.

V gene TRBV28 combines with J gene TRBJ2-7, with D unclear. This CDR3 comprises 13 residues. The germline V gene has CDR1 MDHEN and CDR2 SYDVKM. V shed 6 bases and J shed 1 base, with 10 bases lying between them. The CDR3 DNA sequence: TGTGCCAGCAGGGGCGACAAGTCCTACGAGCAGTACTTC. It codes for CASRGDKSYEQYF.

The CDR3 DNA sequence: TGTGCCAGCAGTGAAGTTGTGGGACAGGGGGCTCATGGCTACACCTTC. As protein: CASSEVVGQGAHGYTF. This chain connects TRBV6-1 to TRBJ1-2; 12 bases agree with TRBD1. Per the germline V gene, CDR1 is MNHNS and CDR2 is SASEGT. V shed 1 base and J 6 bases; nucleotides not matched to a gene: 6. This CDR3 is 16 amino acids long.

Here the CDR3 reads CASSTGQGDEQYF. DNA for the CDR3: TGTGCCAGCTCAACGGGACAGGGGGACGAGCAGTACTTC. The chain joins TRBV18 to TRBJ2-7; 11 positions agree with TRBD1. This CDR3 region has 13 residues. The V segment lost 5 bases and the J segment 5 bases; nucleotides outside the gene matches: 2. In germline, CDR1 is KGHSH, CDR2 LQKENI.

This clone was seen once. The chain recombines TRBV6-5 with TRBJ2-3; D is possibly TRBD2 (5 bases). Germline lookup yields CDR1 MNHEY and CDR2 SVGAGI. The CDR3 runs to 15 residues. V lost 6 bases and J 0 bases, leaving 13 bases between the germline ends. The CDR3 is CASRPSWTSTDTQYF. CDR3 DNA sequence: TGTGCCAGCAGGCCGAGTTGGACTAGCACAGATACGCAGTATTTT.

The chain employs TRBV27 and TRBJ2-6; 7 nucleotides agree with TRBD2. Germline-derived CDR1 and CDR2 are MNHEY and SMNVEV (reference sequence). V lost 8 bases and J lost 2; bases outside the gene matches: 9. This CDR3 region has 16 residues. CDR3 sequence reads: CASCRQGLTGANVLTF. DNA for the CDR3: TGTGCCAGCTGTCGTCAGGGACTAACTGGGGCCAACGTCCTGACTTTC.

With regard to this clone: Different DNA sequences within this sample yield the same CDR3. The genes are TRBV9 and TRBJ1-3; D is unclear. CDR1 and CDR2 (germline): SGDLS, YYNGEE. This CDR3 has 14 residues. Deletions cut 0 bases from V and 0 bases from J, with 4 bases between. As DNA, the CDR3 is TGTGCCAGCAGCGTAGGGAGCTCTGGAAACACCATATATTTT. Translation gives CASSVGSSGNTIYF.

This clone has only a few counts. The CDR3 here is CASRAGLSNQPQHF. DNA for the CDR3: TGTGCCAGCAGAGCCGGGCTTAGCAATCAGCCCCAGCATTTT. The chain joins TRBV6-5 to TRBJ1-5; D remains ambiguous. This CDR3 contains 14 residues. V was cut by 6 bases and J by 0 bases, with 9 bases left in between. CDR1 is MNHEY and CDR2 is SVGAGI in the germline V gene.